This T cell receptor (beta chain) is drawn from a study of shared clonotypes between healthy human individuals. Deep was the level at which the assay was run. Only in-frame clones appear in the TCRdb table, and some are missing; sequencing was by immunoSEQ multiplex PCR. The repertoire holds more than 1,200,000 clones, with approximately 98.5% as singletons. Sequenced sample: naive CD4+ T cells sorted from blood. Described subset: CD45RA+ positively selected. The TCR originated in a man aged 25 to 45 in good health.

For the CDR3, the DNA is TGCGCCAGCAGCTCCACAGGGATAGACACCATATATTTT. Translating it yields CASSSTGIDTIYF. This chain uses TRBV5-1 with TRBJ1-3, with D maybe TRBD1 (6 bases). V was trimmed by 3 bases and J by 8 bases, leaving 12 bases between them. Per germline, CDR1 SGHRS and CDR2 YFSETQ. The CDR3 is 13 residues long.